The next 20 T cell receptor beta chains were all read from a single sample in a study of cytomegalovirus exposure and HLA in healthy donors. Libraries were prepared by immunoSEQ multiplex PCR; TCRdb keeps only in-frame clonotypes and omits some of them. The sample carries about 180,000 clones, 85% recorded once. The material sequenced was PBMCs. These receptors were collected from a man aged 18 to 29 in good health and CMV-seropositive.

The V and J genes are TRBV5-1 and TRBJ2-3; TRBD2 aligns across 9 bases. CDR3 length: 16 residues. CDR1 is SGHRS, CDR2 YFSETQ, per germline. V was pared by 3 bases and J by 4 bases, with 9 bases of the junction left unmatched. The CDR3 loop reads CASSSPRLADADTQYF. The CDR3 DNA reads TGCGCCAGCAGCTCCCCTAGACTAGCGGACGCAGATACGCAGTATTTT.

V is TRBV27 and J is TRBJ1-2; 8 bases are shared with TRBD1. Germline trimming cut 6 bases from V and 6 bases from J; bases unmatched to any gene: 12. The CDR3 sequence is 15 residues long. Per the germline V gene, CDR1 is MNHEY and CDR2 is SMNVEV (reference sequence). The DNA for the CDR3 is TGTGCCAGCAGCACTACCAGGGGGCGGGTTAATGGCTACACCTTC. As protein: CASSTTRGRVNGYTF.

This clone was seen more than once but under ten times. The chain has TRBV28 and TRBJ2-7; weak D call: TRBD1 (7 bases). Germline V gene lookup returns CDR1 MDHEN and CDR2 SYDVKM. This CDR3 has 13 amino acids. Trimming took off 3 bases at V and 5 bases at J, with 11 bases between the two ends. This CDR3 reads CASSFGRGDEQYF. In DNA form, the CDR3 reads TGTGCCAGCAGTTTCGGCAGGGGGGACGAGCAGTACTTC.

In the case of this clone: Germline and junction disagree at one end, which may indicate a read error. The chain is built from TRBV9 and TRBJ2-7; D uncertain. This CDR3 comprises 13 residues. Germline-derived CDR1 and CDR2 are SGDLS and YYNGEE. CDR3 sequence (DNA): TGTGCCAGCAGCGATCGGAGCTCCCACGAGCAGTACTTC. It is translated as CASSDRSSHEQYF.

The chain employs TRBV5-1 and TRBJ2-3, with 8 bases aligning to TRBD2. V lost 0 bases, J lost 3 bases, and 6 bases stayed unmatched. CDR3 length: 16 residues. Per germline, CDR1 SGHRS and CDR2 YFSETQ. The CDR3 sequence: CASSLGTSFLTDTQYF. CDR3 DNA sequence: TGCGCCAGCAGCTTGGGGACTAGCTTTCTGACAGATACGCAGTATTTT.

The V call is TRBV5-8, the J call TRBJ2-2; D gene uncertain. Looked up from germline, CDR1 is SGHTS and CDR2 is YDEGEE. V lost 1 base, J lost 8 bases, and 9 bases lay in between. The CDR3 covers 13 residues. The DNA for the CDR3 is TGTGCCAGCAGCTTGCAGCCCAGGGGGGAGCTGTTTTTT. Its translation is CASSLQPRGELFF.

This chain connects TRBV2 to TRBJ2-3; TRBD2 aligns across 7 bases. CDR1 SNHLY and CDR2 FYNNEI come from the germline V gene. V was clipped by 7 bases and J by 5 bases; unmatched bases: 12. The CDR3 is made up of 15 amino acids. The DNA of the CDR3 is TGTGCCAGCATCAGGTCCCGGGAGGTCCAAGATACGCAGTATTTT. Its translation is CASIRSREVQDTQYF.

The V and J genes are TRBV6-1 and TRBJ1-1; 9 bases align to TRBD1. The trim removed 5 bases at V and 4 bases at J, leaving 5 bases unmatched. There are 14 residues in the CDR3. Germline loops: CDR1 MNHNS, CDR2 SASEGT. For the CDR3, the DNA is TGTGCCAGCAGTACCGGGACAGGGACCACTGAAGCTTTCTTT. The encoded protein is CASSTGTGTTEAFF.

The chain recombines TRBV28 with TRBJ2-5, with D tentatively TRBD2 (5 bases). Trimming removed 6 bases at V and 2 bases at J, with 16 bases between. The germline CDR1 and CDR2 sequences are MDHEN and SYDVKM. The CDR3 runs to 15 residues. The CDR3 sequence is CASSPPRVAQETQYF. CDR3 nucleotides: TGTGCCAGCAGCCCCCCGAGGGTTGCACAAGAGACCCAGTACTTC.

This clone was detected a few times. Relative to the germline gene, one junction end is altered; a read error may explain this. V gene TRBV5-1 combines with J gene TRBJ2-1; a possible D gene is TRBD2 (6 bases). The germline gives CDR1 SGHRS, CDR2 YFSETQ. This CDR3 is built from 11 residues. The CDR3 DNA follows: TGCGCCTGCAGACTAGAAGCGGAGCAGTTCTTC. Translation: CACRLEAEQFF.

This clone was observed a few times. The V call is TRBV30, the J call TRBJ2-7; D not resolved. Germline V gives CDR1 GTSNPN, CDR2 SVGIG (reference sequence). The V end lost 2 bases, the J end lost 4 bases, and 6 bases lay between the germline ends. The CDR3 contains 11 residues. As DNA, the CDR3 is TGTGCCTGGAGTTACTTGTACGAGCAGTACTTC. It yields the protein CAWSYLYEQYF.

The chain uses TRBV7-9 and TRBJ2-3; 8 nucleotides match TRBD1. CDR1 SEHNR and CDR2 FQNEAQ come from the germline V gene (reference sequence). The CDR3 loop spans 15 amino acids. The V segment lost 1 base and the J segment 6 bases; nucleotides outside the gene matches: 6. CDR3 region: CASSLEQGASDTQYF. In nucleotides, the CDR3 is TGTGCCAGCAGCTTAGAGCAGGGGGCCAGTGATACGCAGTATTTT.

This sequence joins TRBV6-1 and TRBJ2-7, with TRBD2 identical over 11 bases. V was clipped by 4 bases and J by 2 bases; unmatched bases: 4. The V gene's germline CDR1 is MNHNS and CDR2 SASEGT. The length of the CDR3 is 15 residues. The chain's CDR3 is CASSVGLAETYEQYF. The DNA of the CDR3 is TGTGCCAGCAGTGTGGGACTAGCGGAAACCTACGAGCAGTACTTC.

Here the CDR3 reads CAWESGSSGNTIYF. DNA of the CDR3: TGTGCCTGGGAATCGGGAAGCTCTGGAAACACCATATATTTT. The rearrangement joins TRBV30 to TRBJ1-3; no reliable D call. Germline V gives CDR1 GTSNPN, CDR2 SVGIG (reference sequence). The CDR3 consists of 14 residues. The V end was cut by 5 bases, the J end by 0 bases, with 11 bases between. Using reference TRBV30 and TRBJ1-3 for the parts outside the CDR3, the full variable domain is SQTIHQWPATLVQPVGSPLSLECTVEGTSNPNLYWYRQAAGRGLQLLFYSVGIGQISSEVPQNLSASRPQDRQFILSSKKLLLSDSGFYLCAWESGSSGNTIYFGEGSWLTVV.

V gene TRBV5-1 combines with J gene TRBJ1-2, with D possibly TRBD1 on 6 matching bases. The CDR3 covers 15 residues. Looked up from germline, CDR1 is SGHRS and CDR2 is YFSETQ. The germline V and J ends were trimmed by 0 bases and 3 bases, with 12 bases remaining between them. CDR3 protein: CASSLVEGGDYGYTF. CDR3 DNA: TGCGCCAGCAGCTTGGTGGAGGGGGGGGACTATGGCTACACCTTC.

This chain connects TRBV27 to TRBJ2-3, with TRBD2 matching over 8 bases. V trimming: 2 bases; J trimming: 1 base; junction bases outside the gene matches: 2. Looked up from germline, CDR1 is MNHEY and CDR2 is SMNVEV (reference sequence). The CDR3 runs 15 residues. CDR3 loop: CASSLEAGGTDTQYF. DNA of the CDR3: TGTGCCAGCAGTTTAGAAGCGGGGGGCACAGATACGCAGTATTTT.

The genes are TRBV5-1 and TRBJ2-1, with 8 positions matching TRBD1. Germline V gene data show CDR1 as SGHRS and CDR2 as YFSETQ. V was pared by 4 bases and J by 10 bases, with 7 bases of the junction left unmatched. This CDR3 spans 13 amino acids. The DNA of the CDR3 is TGCGCCAGCAGCCAGACAGACAGGGGCGAGCAGTTCTTC. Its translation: CASSQTDRGEQFF.

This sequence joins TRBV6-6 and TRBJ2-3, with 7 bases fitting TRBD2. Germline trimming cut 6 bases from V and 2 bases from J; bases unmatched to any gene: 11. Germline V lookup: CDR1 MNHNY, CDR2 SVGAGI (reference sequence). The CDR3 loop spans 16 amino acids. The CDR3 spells CASRPRLAVITDTQYF. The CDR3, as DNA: TGTGCCAGCAGACCCCGGCTAGCGGTTATCACAGATACGCAGTATTTT.

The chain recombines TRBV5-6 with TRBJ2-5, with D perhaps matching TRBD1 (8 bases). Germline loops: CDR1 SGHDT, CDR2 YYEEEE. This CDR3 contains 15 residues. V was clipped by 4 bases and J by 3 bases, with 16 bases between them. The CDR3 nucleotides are TGTGCCAGCAGCCAACTACAGGGGGGGAAAGAGACCCAGTACTTC. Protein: CASSQLQGGKETQYF.

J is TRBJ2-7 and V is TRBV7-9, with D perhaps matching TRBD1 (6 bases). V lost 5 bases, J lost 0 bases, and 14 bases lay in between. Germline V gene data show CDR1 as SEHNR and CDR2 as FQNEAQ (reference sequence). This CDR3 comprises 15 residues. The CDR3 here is CASSTRDKSSYEQYF. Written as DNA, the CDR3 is TGTGCCAGCAGCACCCGGGACAAGAGCTCCTACGAGCAGTACTTC.